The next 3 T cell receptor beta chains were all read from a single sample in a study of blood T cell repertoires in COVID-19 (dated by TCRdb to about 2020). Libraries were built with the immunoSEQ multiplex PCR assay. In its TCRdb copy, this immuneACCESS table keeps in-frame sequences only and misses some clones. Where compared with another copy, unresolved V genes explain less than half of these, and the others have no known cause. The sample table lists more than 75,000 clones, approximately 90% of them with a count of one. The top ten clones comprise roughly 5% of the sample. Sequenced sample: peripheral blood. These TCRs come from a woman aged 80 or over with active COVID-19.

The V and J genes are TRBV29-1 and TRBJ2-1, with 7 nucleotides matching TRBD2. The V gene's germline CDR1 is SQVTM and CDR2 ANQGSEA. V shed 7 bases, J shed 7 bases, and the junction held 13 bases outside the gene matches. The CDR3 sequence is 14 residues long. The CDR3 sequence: CSAVLGGRFNEQFF. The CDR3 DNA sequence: TGCAGCGCAGTTCTGGGCGGGAGATTTAATGAGCAGTTCTTC.

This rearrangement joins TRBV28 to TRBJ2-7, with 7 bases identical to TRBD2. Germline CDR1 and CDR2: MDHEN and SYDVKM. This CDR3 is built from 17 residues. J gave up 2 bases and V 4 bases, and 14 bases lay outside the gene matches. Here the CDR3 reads CASSSAEGGVGAYEQYF. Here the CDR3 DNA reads TGTGCCAGCAGTTCCGCCGAGGGAGGGGTAGGGGCCTACGAGCAGTACTTC.

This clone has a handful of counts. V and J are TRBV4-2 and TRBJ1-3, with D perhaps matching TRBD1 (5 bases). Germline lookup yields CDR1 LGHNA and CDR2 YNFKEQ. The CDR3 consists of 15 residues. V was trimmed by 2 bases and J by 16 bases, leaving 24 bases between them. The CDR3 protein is CASSQSQGLPNTGYF. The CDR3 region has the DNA TGTGCCAGCAGCCAATCCCAGGGACTACCAAACACGGGGTATTTT.